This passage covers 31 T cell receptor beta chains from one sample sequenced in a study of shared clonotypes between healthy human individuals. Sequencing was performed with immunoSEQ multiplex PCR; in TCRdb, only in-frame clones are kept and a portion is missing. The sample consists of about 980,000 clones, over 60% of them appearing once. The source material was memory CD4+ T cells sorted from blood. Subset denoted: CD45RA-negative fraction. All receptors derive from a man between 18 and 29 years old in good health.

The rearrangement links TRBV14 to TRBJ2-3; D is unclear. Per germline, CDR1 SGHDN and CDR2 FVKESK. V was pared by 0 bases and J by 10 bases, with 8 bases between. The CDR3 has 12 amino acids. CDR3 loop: CASSQEWVPQYF. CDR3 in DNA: TGTGCCAGCAGCCAAGAGTGGGTGCCGCAGTATTTT.

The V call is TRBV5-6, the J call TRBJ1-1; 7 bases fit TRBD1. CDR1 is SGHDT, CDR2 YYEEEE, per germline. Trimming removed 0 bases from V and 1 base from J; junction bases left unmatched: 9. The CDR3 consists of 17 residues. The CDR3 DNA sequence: TGTGCCAGCAGCTTGGGGACAGGAGAGCACCCGAACACTGAAGCTTTCTTT. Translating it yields CASSLGTGEHPNTEAFF.

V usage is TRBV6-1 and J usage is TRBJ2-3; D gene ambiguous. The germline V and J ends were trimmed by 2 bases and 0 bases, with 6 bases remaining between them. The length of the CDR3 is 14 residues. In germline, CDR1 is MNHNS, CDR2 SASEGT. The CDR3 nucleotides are TGTGCCAGCAGTGAAAGATGGAGCACAGATACGCAGTATTTT. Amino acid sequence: CASSERWSTDTQYF.

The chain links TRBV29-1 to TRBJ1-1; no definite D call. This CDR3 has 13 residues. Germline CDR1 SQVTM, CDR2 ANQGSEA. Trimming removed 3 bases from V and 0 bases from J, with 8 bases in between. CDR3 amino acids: CSVDGELNTEAFF. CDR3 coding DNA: TGCAGCGTTGACGGCGAATTGAACACTGAAGCTTTCTTT. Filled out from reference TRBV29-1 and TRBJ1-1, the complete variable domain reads SAVISQKPSRDICQRGTSLTIQCQVDSQVTMMFWYRQQPGQSLTLIATANQGSEATYESGFVIDKFPISRPNLTFSTLTVSNMSPEDSSIYLCSVDGELNTEAFFGQGTRLTVV.

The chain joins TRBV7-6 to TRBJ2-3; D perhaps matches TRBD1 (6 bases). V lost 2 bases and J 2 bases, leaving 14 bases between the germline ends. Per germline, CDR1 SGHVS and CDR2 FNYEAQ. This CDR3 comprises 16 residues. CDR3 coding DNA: TGTGCCAGCAGCTTAATGTCAGGGACACTCACAGATACGCAGTATTTT. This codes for CASSLMSGTLTDTQYF.

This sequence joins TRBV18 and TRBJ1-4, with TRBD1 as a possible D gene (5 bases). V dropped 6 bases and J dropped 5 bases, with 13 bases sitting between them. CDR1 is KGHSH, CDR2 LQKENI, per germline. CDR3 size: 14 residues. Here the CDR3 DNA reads TGTGCCAGCTCCCTTGGGGCAGGGAATGAAAAACTGTTTTTT. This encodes CASSLGAGNEKLFF.

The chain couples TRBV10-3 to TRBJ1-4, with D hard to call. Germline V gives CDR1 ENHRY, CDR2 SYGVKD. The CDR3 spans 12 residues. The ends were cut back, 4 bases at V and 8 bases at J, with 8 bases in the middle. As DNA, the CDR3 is TGTGCCATCAGTGGGGGTTTGGAAAAACTGTTTTTT. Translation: CAISGGLEKLFF.

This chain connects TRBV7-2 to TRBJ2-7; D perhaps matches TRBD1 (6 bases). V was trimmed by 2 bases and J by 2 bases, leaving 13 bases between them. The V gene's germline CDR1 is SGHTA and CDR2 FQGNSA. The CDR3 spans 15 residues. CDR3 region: CASSLTQGGTYEQYF. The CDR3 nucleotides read TGTGCCAGCAGCTTAACACAGGGCGGTACCTACGAGCAGTACTTC.

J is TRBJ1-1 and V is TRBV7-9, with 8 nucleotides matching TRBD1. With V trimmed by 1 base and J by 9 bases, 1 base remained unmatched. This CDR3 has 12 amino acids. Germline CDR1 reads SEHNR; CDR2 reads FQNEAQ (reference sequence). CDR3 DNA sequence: TGTGCCAGCAGCTTAGGGACAGGGCAAGCTTTCTTT. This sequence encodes CASSLGTGQAFF.

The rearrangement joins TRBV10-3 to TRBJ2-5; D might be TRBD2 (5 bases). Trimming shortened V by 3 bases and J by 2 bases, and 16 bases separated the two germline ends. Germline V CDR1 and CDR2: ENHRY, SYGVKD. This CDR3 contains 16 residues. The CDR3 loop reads CAISDSNGKGQETQYF. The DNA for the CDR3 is TGTGCCATCAGTGATTCTAACGGGAAAGGACAAGAGACCCAGTACTTC.

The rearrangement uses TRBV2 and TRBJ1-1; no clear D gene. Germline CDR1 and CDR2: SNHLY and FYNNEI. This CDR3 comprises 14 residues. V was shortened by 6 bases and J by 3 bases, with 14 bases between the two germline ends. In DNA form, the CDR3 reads TGTGCCAGCAGGGAAACAGCCACGGACACTGAAGCTTTCTTT. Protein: CASRETATDTEAFF.

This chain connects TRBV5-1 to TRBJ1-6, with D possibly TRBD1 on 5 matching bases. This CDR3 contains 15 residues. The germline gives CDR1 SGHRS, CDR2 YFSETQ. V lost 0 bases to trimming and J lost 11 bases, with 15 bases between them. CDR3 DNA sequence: TGCGCCAGCAGCTTGGTGGGGGGTGGGCCACCACCCCTCCACTTT. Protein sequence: CASSLVGGGPPPLHF.

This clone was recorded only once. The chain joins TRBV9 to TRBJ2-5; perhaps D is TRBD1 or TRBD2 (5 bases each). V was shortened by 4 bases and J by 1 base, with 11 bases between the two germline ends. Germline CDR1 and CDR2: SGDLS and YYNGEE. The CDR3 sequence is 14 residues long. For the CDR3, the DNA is TGTGCCAGCAGCAACCGGGACCTCCAAGAGACCCAGTACTTC. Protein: CASSNRDLQETQYF. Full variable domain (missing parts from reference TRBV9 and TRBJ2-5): DSGVTQTPKHLITATGQRVTLRCSPRSGDLSVYWYQQSLDQGLQFLIQYYNGEERAKGNILERFSAQQFPDLHSELNLSSLELGDSALYFCASSNRDLQETQYFGPGTRLLVL.

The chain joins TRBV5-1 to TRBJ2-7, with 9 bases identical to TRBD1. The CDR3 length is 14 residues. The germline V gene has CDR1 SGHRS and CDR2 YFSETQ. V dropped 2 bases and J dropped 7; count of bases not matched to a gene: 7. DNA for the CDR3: TGCGCCAGCAGCTTTGGGCCGACAGGGGGTGAGCAGTACTTC. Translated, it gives CASSFGPTGGEQYF.

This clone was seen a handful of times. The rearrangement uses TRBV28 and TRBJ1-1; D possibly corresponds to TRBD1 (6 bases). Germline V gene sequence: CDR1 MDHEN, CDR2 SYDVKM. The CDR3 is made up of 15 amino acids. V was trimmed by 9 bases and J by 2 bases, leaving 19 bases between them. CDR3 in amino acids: CASVQGFRGNTEAFF. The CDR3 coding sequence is TGTGCCAGTGTACAGGGATTTAGGGGTAACACTGAAGCTTTCTTT.

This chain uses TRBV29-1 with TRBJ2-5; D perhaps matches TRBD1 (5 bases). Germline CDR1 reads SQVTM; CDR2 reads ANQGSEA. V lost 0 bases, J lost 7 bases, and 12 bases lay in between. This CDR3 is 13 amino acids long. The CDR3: CSVEETALGTQYF. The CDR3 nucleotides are TGCAGCGTTGAAGAGACAGCCCTAGGGACCCAGTACTTC. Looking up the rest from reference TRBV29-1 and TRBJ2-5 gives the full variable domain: SAVISQKPSRDICQRGTSLTIQCQVDSQVTMMFWYRQQPGQSLTLIATANQGSEATYESGFVIDKFPISRPNLTFSTLTVSNMSPEDSSIYLCSVEETALGTQYFGPGTRLLVL.

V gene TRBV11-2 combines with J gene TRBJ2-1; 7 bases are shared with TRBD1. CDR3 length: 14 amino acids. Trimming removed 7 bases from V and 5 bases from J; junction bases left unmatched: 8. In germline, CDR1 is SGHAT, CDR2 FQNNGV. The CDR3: CASTVTGTNNEQFF. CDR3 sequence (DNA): TGTGCCAGCACCGTGACAGGGACCAACAATGAGCAGTTCTTC.

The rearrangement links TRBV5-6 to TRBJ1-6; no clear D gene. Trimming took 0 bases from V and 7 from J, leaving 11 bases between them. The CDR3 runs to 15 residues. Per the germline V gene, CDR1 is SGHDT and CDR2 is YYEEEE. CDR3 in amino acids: CASSLAGPTNSPLHF. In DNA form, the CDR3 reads TGTGCCAGCAGCTTGGCCGGGCCCACCAATTCACCCCTCCACTTT.

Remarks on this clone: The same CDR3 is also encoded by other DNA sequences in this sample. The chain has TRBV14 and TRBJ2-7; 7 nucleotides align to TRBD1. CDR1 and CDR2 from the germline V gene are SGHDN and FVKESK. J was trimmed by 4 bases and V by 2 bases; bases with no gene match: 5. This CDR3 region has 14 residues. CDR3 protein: CASSQRQGPYEQYF. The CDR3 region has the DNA TGTGCCAGCAGCCAACGACAGGGACCGTACGAGCAGTACTTC.

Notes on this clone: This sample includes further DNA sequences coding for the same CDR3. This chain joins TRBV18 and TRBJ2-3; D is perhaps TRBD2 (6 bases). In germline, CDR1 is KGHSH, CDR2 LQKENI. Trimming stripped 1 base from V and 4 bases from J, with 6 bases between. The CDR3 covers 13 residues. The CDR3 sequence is CASSPRGADTQYF. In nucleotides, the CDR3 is TGTGCCAGCTCACCACGGGGGGCAGATACGCAGTATTTT.

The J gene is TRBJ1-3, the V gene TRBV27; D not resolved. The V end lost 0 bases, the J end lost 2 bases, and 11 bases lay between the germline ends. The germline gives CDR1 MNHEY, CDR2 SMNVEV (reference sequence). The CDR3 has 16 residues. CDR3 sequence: CASSLSQLGTGNTIYF. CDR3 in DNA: TGTGCCAGCAGTTTATCGCAGCTGGGAACTGGAAACACCATATATTTT.

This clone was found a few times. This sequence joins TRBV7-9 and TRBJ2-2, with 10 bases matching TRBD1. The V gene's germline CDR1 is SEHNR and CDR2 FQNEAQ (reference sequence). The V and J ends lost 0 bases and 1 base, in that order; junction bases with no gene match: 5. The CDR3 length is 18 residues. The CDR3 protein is CASSLATGGSGNTGELFF. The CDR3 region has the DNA TGTGCCAGCAGCTTAGCGACAGGGGGCAGTGGGAACACCGGGGAGCTGTTTTTT.

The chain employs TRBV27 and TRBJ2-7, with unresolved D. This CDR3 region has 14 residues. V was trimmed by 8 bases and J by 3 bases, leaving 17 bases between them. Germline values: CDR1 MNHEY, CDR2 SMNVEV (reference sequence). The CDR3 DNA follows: TGTGCCAGCTCATTGAGCCAGTCAGTCTACGAGCAGTACTTC. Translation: CASSLSQSVYEQYF.

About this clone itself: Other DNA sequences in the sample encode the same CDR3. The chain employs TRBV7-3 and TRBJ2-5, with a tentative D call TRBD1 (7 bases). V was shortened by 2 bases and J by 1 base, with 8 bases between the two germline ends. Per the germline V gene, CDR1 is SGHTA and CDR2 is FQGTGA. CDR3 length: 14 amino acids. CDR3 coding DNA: TGTGCCAGCAGCTTACAGGGGGGCCAAGAGACCCAGTACTTC. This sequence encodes CASSLQGGQETQYF.

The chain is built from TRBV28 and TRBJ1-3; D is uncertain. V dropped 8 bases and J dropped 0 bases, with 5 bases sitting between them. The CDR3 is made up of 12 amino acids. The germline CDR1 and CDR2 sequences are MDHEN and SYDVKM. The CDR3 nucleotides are TGTGCCAGCTATAACTCTGGAAACACCATATATTTT. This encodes CASYNSGNTIYF.

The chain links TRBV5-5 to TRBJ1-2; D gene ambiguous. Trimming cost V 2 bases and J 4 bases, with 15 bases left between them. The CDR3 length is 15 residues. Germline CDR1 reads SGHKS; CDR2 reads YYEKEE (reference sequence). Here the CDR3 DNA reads TGTGCCAGCAGCTTAGTGGTGAAGGGTCTCTATGGCTACACCTTC. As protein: CASSLVVKGLYGYTF.

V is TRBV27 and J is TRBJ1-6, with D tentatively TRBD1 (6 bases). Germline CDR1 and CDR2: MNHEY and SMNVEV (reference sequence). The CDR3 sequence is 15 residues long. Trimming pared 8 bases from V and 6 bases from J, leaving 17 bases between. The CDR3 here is CASGAQGLGNSPLHF. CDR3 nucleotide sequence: TGTGCCAGCGGAGCTCAGGGGCTTGGTAATTCACCCCTCCACTTT.

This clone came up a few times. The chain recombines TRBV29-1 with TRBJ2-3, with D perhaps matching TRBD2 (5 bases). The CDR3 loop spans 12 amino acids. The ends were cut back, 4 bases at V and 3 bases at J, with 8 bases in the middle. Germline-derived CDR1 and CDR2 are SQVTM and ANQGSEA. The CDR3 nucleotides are TGCAGCGTTGTCGAGGGAACAGATACGCAGTATTTT. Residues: CSVVEGTDTQYF.

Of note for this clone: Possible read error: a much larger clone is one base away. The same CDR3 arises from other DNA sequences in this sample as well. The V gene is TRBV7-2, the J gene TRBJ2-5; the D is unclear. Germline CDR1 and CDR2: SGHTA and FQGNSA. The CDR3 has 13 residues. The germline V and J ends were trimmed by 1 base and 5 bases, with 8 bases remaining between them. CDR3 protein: CASSLGPLETQYF. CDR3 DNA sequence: TGTGCCAGCAGCTTAGGACCATTGGAGACCCAGTACTTC.

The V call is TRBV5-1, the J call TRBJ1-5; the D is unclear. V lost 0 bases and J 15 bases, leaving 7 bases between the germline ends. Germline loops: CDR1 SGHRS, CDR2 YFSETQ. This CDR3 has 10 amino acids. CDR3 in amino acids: CASSLAGGHF. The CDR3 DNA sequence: TGCGCCAGCAGCTTGGCCGGAGGGCATTTT.

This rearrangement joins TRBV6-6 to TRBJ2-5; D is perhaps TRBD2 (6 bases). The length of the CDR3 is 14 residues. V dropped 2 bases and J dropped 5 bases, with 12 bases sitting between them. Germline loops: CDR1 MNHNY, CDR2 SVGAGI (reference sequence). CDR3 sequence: CASSYNRDLETQYF. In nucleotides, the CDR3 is TGTGCCAGCAGTTACAACCGGGACTTGGAGACCCAGTACTTC.